These 21 T cell receptor beta chains originate from one sample sequenced in a study of cytomegalovirus exposure and HLA in healthy donors. Profiled with immunoSEQ multiplex PCR; TCRdb holds only in-frame clones, not every one. This sample carries approximately 270,000 clones, nearly 90% of them seen once, and the ten largest clones take about 0.36%. Sequenced input: PBMCs. The receptors come from a young woman in good health and CMV-seronegative.

The chain recombines TRBV9 with TRBJ2-1; 8 bases agree with TRBD2. The ends lost 2 bases at V and 8 bases at J; junction bases unmatched: 12. The CDR3 is made up of 16 amino acids. From germline, CDR1 is SGDLS and CDR2 YYNGEE. In DNA, the CDR3 is TGTGCCAGCAGCGTCCAGCCGGGGGGGGCTTCGTATGAGCAGTTCTTC. Residues: CASSVQPGGASYEQFF.

The chain has TRBV4-1 and TRBJ1-1, with TRBD1 matching 9 bases. V dropped 8 bases and J dropped 7; count of bases not matched to a gene: 5. The CDR3 has 12 amino acids. The germline gives CDR1 MGHRA, CDR2 YSYEKL. The CDR3 DNA sequence: TGCGCCAGCTTGGGACAGGGTGGTGAAGCTTTCTTT. Residues: CASLGQGGEAFF.

This rearrangement joins TRBV28 to TRBJ2-2; TRBD1 matches 9 bases. V lost 11 bases, J lost 4 bases, and 11 bases stayed unmatched. CDR3 length: 15 residues. Germline lookup yields CDR1 MDHEN and CDR2 SYDVKM. The CDR3 region is CASSPGTGFTGELFF. In DNA form, the CDR3 reads TGTGCCTCCTCCCCCGGGACAGGGTTCACCGGGGAGCTGTTTTTT.

V gene TRBV5-1 combines with J gene TRBJ1-4; perhaps TRBD1 as D (6 bases). The CDR3 consists of 18 residues. In germline, CDR1 is SGHRS, CDR2 YFSETQ. The V end lost 3 bases, the J end lost 0 bases, and 18 bases lay between the germline ends. CDR3 DNA sequence: TGCGCCAGCAGCTGGCCCGGGACACCCGATGCAACTAATGAAAAACTGTTTTTT. It yields the protein CASSWPGTPDATNEKLFF.

This clone was picked up one time. V is TRBV29-1 and J is TRBJ1-1, with D hard to call. The V end was cut by 4 bases, the J end by 3 bases, with 3 bases between. The CDR3 is made up of 10 amino acids. Germline CDR1 and CDR2: SQVTM and ANQGSEA. The CDR3 coding sequence is TGCAGCGTTGCTCACACTGAAGCTTTCTTT. The encoded protein is CSVAHTEAFF.

The V call is TRBV4-1, the J call TRBJ2-5; TRBD2 agrees at 8 bases. There are 16 residues in the CDR3. Germline-derived CDR1 and CDR2 are MGHRA and YSYEKL. The trim removed 1 base at V and 5 bases at J, leaving 9 bases unmatched. DNA for the CDR3: TGCGCCAGCAGCCAAGTGACGGGGGGGCCGTCTGAGACCCAGTACTTC. Amino acids: CASSQVTGGPSETQYF.

The chain recombines TRBV4-1 with TRBJ2-2, with a weak D call TRBD2 (5 bases). Trimming removed 1 base at V and 1 base at J, with 13 bases between. Germline V gene data show CDR1 as MGHRA and CDR2 as YSYEKL. This CDR3 spans 17 amino acids. Here the CDR3 DNA reads TGCGCCAGCAGCCAAGCGTTCCCCGGGGAGAACACCGGGGAGCTGTTTTTT. Amino acid sequence: CASSQAFPGENTGELFF.

The DNA of the CDR3 is TGCAGCGTTGTCCTTGGGACAGGGGGGGAAAAACTGTTTTTT. It codes for CSVVLGTGGEKLFF. V is TRBV29-1 and J is TRBJ1-4; 11 nucleotides line up with TRBD1. From germline, CDR1 is SQVTM and CDR2 ANQGSEA. After removal of 4 bases from V and 8 bases from J, the junction contained 6 bases not matched to a gene. The CDR3 extends over 14 amino acids.

This chain uses TRBV5-4 with TRBJ2-1; D may be TRBD1 (6 bases). The CDR3 is made up of 14 amino acids. Per the germline V gene, CDR1 is SGHNT and CDR2 is YYREEE (reference sequence). V was trimmed by 2 bases and J by 5 bases, leaving 11 bases between them. The CDR3 region is CASSFWTVDNEQFF. CDR3 sequence (DNA): TGTGCCAGCAGCTTTTGGACAGTGGACAATGAGCAGTTCTTC.

V and J are TRBV28 and TRBJ2-1; TRBD2 might be the D (6 bases). This CDR3 region has 16 residues. The V and J ends lost 5 bases and 11 bases respectively, with 25 bases between them. Germline lookup yields CDR1 MDHEN and CDR2 SYDVKM. CDR3 in DNA: TGTGCCAGCAGTAAGCCGGGGACCCTCTTAGCGGTGAAGCAGTTCTTC. Translation gives CASSKPGTLLAVKQFF.

The CDR3 protein is CATPLWRYNEQFF. Here the CDR3 DNA reads TGTGCCACCCCCCTTTGGCGGTACAATGAGCAGTTCTTC. This chain uses TRBV28 with TRBJ2-1; D is unresolved. The V gene's germline CDR1 is MDHEN and CDR2 SYDVKM. The V and J ends lost 10 bases and 4 bases respectively, with 14 bases between them. The CDR3 has 13 residues.

This clone has only a few counts. The chain carries TRBV27 and TRBJ2-7; TRBD1 agrees at 10 bases. V dropped 7 bases and J dropped 2; count of bases not matched to a gene: 5. CDR1 and CDR2 from the germline V gene are MNHEY and SMNVEV (reference sequence). The CDR3 runs to 14 residues. CDR3 sequence reads: CASNSGQGAYEQYF. The CDR3 nucleotides are TGTGCCAGCAATTCCGGACAGGGGGCCTACGAGCAGTACTTC.

V usage is TRBV6-1 and J usage is TRBJ1-1, with D hard to call. The CDR3 is 14 amino acids. V lost 7 bases and J lost 2, with 14 bases in between. Germline V gives CDR1 MNHNS, CDR2 SASEGT. CDR3 in DNA: TGTGCCAGCATTTTTGGACTCGTTAACACTGAAGCTTTCTTT. Amino acids: CASIFGLVNTEAFF.

The chain combines TRBV27 with TRBJ2-5; TRBD1 agrees at 10 bases. The CDR3 is 15 amino acids. The germline V gene has CDR1 MNHEY and CDR2 SMNVEV (reference sequence). The J segment lost 5 bases and the V segment lost 5 bases, leaving 8 bases of the junction unmatched. Here the CDR3 reads CASSPWDRGSETQYF. In nucleotides, the CDR3 is TGTGCCAGCAGTCCTTGGGACAGGGGATCGGAGACCCAGTACTTC.

This clone was seen only a few times. This chain joins TRBV7-9 and TRBJ1-2; 10 nucleotides line up with TRBD1. V lost 1 base and J lost 13; bases outside the gene matches: 9. CDR3 length: 14 amino acids. CDR1 and CDR2 from the germline V gene are SEHNR and FQNEAQ (reference sequence). The DNA for the CDR3 is TGTGCCAGCAGCTTAGGGACCGGGACAGGGGAGTCCACCTTC. Translated: CASSLGTGTGESTF.

The rearrangement links TRBV27 to TRBJ2-2; D perhaps matches TRBD2 (6 bases). Looked up from germline, CDR1 is MNHEY and CDR2 is SMNVEV (reference sequence). The V gene lost 2 bases and the J gene lost 2 bases, with 12 bases spanning the gap. The CDR3 runs 16 residues. The chain's CDR3 is CASSLAGPRNTGELFF. CDR3 coding DNA: TGTGCCAGCAGTTTAGCGGGGCCCCGAAACACCGGGGAGCTGTTTTTT.

The CDR3 DNA sequence: TGTGCCAGCAGTCTAGGGGACAGGGACTATGGCTACACCTTC. It specifies CASSLGDRDYGYTF. The chain carries TRBV6-5 and TRBJ1-2, with 9 bases identical to TRBD1. V trimming: 5 bases; J trimming: 3 bases; junction bases outside the gene matches: 4. CDR1 is MNHEY, CDR2 SVGAGI, per germline. CDR3 length: 14 amino acids.

The chain links TRBV6-5 to TRBJ2-7; 8 nucleotides align to TRBD1. The V gene's germline CDR1 is MNHEY and CDR2 SVGAGI. CDR3 length: 16 residues. With 0 bases clipped from V and 4 bases from J, the junction kept 8 bases outside the gene matches. The CDR3 spells CASSYSIVTGDYEQYF. The CDR3 bases are TGTGCCAGCAGTTACTCGATTGTGACAGGGGATTACGAGCAGTACTTC.

This chain joins TRBV2 and TRBJ2-3; D might be TRBD1 (6 bases). Trimming stripped 3 bases from V and 4 bases from J, with 20 bases between. Germline V gene lookup returns CDR1 SNHLY and CDR2 FYNNEI. The CDR3 runs 17 residues. The CDR3 sequence is CASSDGTSKNVPDTQYF. The CDR3 nucleotides read TGTGCCAGCAGTGACGGGACATCAAAGAACGTTCCAGATACGCAGTATTTT. Supplemented by reference TRBV2 and TRBJ2-3, the full variable domain reads EPEVTQTPSHQVTQMGQEVILRCVPISNHLYFYWYRQILGQKVEFLVSFYNNEISEKSEIFDDQFSVERPDGSNFTLKIRSTKLEDSAMYFCASSDGTSKNVPDTQYFGPGTRLTVL.

The CDR3 reads CASSPGTDAYEQYF. Written as DNA, the CDR3 is TGTGCCAGCAGCCCCGGGACAGACGCCTACGAGCAGTACTTC. The chain has TRBV7-9 and TRBJ2-7; TRBD1 matches 7 bases. Losses at the gene ends were 5 bases for V and 2 bases for J; bases not matched to a gene: 6. This CDR3 is 14 amino acids long. The germline CDR1 and CDR2 sequences are SEHNR and FQNEAQ (reference sequence).

The rearrangement links TRBV6-1 to TRBJ2-2; maybe TRBD2 (6 bases). The CDR3 has 15 residues. V lost 2 bases to trimming and J lost 7 bases, with 14 bases between them. Germline CDR1 is MNHNS and CDR2 is SASEGT. The CDR3 reads CASSESGGVFGELFF. The CDR3 nucleotides read TGTGCCAGCAGTGAATCGGGCGGGGTCTTCGGGGAGCTGTTTTTT.